The sequence of this TCR beta chain was determined in a study of shared clonotypes between healthy human individuals. General observations from the study: Relative to their counterparts shared across all four donors, non-shared clonotypes exhibited diminished generation probabilities. Only blood was sampled, and tissue TCR repertoires likely differ from blood ones. Four donors had about 5% of their naive CD4 clonotypes in common.

The table came from immunoSEQ multiplex PCR; TCRdb's copy has only in-frame clones and leaves some out. The sample carries about 530,000 clones, less than 96% recorded once. Division of CD4+ cells produced a CD45RA+ naive subset and a CD45RA-negative memory subset. With 1 base removed from V and 5 bases from J, the gap between germline ends came to 20 bases. Germline V gives CDR1 SGHDN, CDR2 FVKESK. This CDR3 has 18 amino acids. Worth noting for this clone: What it recognizes is unknown.

The TCR originated in a young woman in good health. The chain uses TRBV14 and TRBJ2-2; D is perhaps TRBD1 or TRBD2 (6 bases each). Sequencing was carried out using naive CD4+ T cells sorted from blood. Subset specified: CD45RA+ positively selected. The CDR3 reads CASSQGYKRGEETGELFF. CDR3 nucleotide sequence: TGTGCCAGCAGCCAAGGATACAAGAGGGGGGAAGAGACCGGGGAGCTGTTTTTT.